The following is a T cell receptor beta chain sequence with its context. Its matching antigen is unknown. The data were obtained in a study of cytomegalovirus exposure and HLA in healthy donors. CDR1 is SGHRS and CDR2 is YFSETQ in the germline V gene. The trim removed 5 bases at V and 2 bases at J, leaving 9 bases unmatched. This CDR3 spans 16 amino acids. The study ran its PCR with 60 Vbeta and 13 Jbeta primers. Profiling relied on immunoSEQ multiplex PCR, and the TCRdb table lists in-frame clones only, not all of them. The table shows 150,000 to 200,000 clones, with approximately 85% occurring only once. Unrecorded immune exposure was likely among donors, who were nominally healthy when sampled. Findings of the study overall: Researchers reported in a later analysis that a missense DCLRE1C variant was tied to TCR beta V- and J-gene trimming. The majority of TCR sequences were rare, yet some public TCRs appeared in many donors.

This chain uses TRBV5-1 with TRBJ2-3, with 9 bases matching TRBD2. Specimen: PBMCs. The origin of this receptor is a girl aged 2 to 9 in good health and CMV-seropositive. The CDR3 here is CASRPLAGVPTDTQYF. The CDR3 DNA is TGCGCCAGCAGACCTTTAGCGGGAGTCCCCACAGATACGCAGTATTTT.